These 4 T cell receptor beta chains were all obtained from the same sample, sequenced in a study of blood T cells in healthy people across ages. A sample-barcoded 5' primer and a J-beta primer mix were used in a second PCR of about 6 to 12 cycles. MiXCR, run by TCRdb on the 5' RACE reads, gives a single entry per CDR3 protein. The data contain hundreds of thousands of distinct CDR3 sequences, approximately 52% of them singletons. The specimen was blood. Every receptor here comes from a woman of 80 years or more in good health.

On this clonotype itself: Mismatch with germline at one junction end may stem from a read error. V gene TRBV27 combines with J gene TRBJ1-2; 8 bases match TRBD1. The CDR3 runs 14 residues. Looked up from germline, CDR1 is MNHEY and CDR2 is SMNVEV (reference sequence). The CDR3: CDSSPQDRVYGYTF. DNA for the CDR3: TGTGACAGCAGTCCGCAGGACAGGGTTTATGGCTACACCTTC.

This clonotype was picked up one time. The rearrangement joins TRBV12-3 or TRBV12-4 to TRBJ2-1; 7 bases fit TRBD2. Germline trimming cut 2 bases from V and 0 bases from J; bases unmatched to any gene: 4. The CDR3 consists of 16 residues. CDR3 residues: CASSLSGGTSYNEQFF. CDR3 nucleotides: TGTGCCAGCAGTTTATCCGGGGGGACCTCCTACAATGAGCAGTTCTTC.

This chain joins TRBV29-1 and TRBJ2-7; D possibly corresponds to TRBD1 (6 bases). The V and J ends lost 7 bases and 2 bases respectively, with 18 bases between them. Per the germline V gene, CDR1 is SQVTM and CDR2 is ANQGSEA. The CDR3 runs to 14 residues. CDR3 nucleotides: TGCAGCGCCCTCGAGGGAGCAGGGGCCTACGAGCAGTACTTC. It specifies CSALEGAGAYEQYF.

Many counts were recorded for this clonotype. This chain joins TRBV12-3 or TRBV12-4 and TRBJ2-4; D not certain. Trimming took 1 base from V and 9 from J, leaving 10 bases between them. The length of the CDR3 is 13 residues. CDR3 bases: TGTGCCAGCAGTTTAGTGGCGGCAGCCATTCAGTACTTC. This encodes CASSLVAAAIQYF.